Sequencing of this T cell receptor beta chain was carried out in a study of cytomegalovirus exposure and HLA in healthy donors. Overall study results and limits: A highly shared variant cluster was judged a likely technical artifact. Roughly even sequencing depth across donors was the assumption behind the presence/absence analyses.

PCR primers comprised 60 Vbeta and 13 Jbeta primers. Produced via immunoSEQ multiplex PCR; TCRdb's table is partial and in-frame only. Among 75,000 to 100,000 clones listed, over 75% were seen once. The CDR3 contains 16 residues. Between the trimmed V and J ends, which lost 1 base and 2 bases, there was a span of 14 bases. The germline V gene has CDR1 MGHRA and CDR2 YSYEKL. As concerns this clone: Its antigen remains unknown.

V is TRBV4-1 and J is TRBJ1-1, with D possibly being TRBD1 (6 bases). The sample taken for sequencing was PBMCs. This TCR came from a man aged 25-45 years in good health and CMV-seronegative. CDR3 sequence (DNA): TGCGCCAGCAGCCAAGCGTTTGGGGGCCAAAACACTGAAGCTTTCTTT. This codes for CASSQAFGGQNTEAFF.